This T cell receptor beta chain was captured by sequencing in a study of T cell repertoires in cytomegalovirus infection. This clonotype was seen many times. The antigen remains undetermined. The CDR3 consists of 13 residues. Trimming removed 2 bases at V and 6 bases at J, with 8 bases between. Germline-derived CDR1 and CDR2 are SGHTA and FQGNSA. MiXCR, run by TCRdb on the reads, gives a single entry per CDR3 protein. The table has some 310,000 distinct CDR3 sequences, roughly 25% seen once. The clonotype was recovered from a human donor in good health (CMV status not recorded). Some clones in this sample may be carry-over from other donors' samples. The chain recombines TRBV7-2 with TRBJ2-1; no clear D gene. The starting material was cultured PBMCs, obtained from culture after CMV antigen stimulation. The CDR3: CASSLNWGNEQFF. CDR3 nucleotide sequence: TGTGCCAGCAGCTTAAATTGGGGCAATGAGCAGTTCTTC.